This T cell receptor (beta chain) was profiled in a study of Tregs in tolerant kidney transplant recipients. The table came from immunoSEQ multiplex PCR; TCRdb's copy has only in-frame clones and leaves some out. This sample has some 110,000 clones; almost 95% occur once, and the top ten carry nearly 0.6%. Findings of the study overall: No direct test of biological reproducibility was done here.

The germline CDR1 and CDR2 sequences are KGHSH and LQKENI. This CDR3 contains 16 residues. V lost 6 bases and J lost 1, with 16 bases in between. About this clone: Its antigen is still unknown.

The sequence came from a human donor in good health. Sequences were obtained from CD4+ T cells from blood. The J gene is TRBJ1-5, the V gene TRBV18, with a weak D call TRBD1 (5 bases). The CDR3 DNA is TGTGCCAGCTCCCCCGGGGGGGTCCTGAGCAATCAGCCCCAGCATTTT. Amino acid sequence: CASSPGGVLSNQPQHF.